The 20 T cell receptor beta chains presented below share a single source sample, sequenced in a study of T cells after yellow fever vaccination (dated by TCRdb to between 2018 and 2020). The library was prepared using 5' RACE. The instrument given in TCRdb is Illumina HiSeq 2500. TCRdb reran the public reads through fastp at Q25 and MiXCR, keeping productive beta chains. Entries that share a CDR3 protein sequence are merged under the most common genes and DNA. Recorded for this sample are approximately 510,000 distinct CDR3 sequences; roughly 22% of them occurred a single time. Jointly, the top ten make up about a sixth of the sample. This specimen's treatment or condition label, per the study, means: live attenuated yellow fever vaccine strain. The material was PBMCs, obtained roughly 20 days after the first yellow fever vaccination. Every receptor here comes from a young man who received the YFV17D yellow fever vaccine.

This chain links TRBV6-1 with TRBJ1-4; D perhaps matches TRBD1 (6 bases). Germline CDR1 is MNHNS and CDR2 is SASEGT. This CDR3 comprises 13 residues. Trimming removed 6 bases from V and 1 base from J, with 6 bases in between. The CDR3 region has the DNA TGTGCCAGCAGGGGACAAACTAATGAAAAACTGTTTTTT. Protein: CASRGQTNEKLFF.

The chain carries TRBV6-1 and TRBJ2-7; D may match TRBD1 or TRBD2 (5 bases each). V lost 8 bases, J lost 12 bases, and 23 bases lay in between. This CDR3 has 13 amino acids. CDR1 MNHNS and CDR2 SASEGT come from the germline V gene. The CDR3 DNA sequence: TGTGCCAGCGAGAACCGGGACGCCCATCTTTGGTACTTC. Protein sequence: CASENRDAHLWYF.

This clonotype was picked up a small number of times. V and J are TRBV7-8 and TRBJ2-7, with 11 bases matching TRBD1. Germline V gene lookup returns CDR1 SGHVS and CDR2 FQNEAQ. The junction had 6 bases not matched to a gene; V was cut back by 5 bases and J by 6 bases. The CDR3 spans 14 residues. This CDR3 is CASSRTGGDPEQYF. In DNA, the CDR3 is TGTGCCAGCAGCAGGACAGGGGGCGATCCCGAGCAGTACTTC.

The CDR3 bases are TGTGCCAGCAGCTTAGCTAGCGGGGGGCATCCCGCCGGTGAGCAGTTCTTC. Translated, it gives CASSLASGGHPAGEQFF. V usage is TRBV7-6 and J usage is TRBJ2-1; TRBD2 matches 10 bases. This CDR3 has 17 amino acids. V dropped 0 bases and J dropped 9; count of bases not matched to a gene: 11. CDR1 is SGHVS, CDR2 FNYEAQ, per germline.

This clonotype was counted between two and nine times. The rearrangement links TRBV29-1 to TRBJ1-2; D is undetermined. Germline lookup yields CDR1 SQVTM and CDR2 ANQGSEA. This CDR3 is 13 amino acids long. The V end lost 3 bases, the J end lost 2 bases, and 10 bases lay between the germline ends. CDR3 nucleotides: TGCAGCGTTGACTTGGACGGGAACTATGGCTACACCTTC. As protein: CSVDLDGNYGYTF. The variable domain in full, with the rest retrieved from reference TRBV29-1 and TRBJ1-2, is SAVISQKPSRDICQRGTSLTIQCQVDSQVTMMFWYRQQPGQSLTLIATANQGSEATYESGFVIDKFPISRPNLTFSTLTVSNMSPEDSSIYLCSVDLDGNYGYTFGSGTRLTVV.

This sequence joins TRBV5-1 and TRBJ2-3, with 13 bases identical to TRBD2. In germline, CDR1 is SGHRS, CDR2 YFSETQ. V dropped 4 bases and J dropped 1; count of bases not matched to a gene: 3. CDR3 size: 16 residues. CDR3: CASSGGTSGGTDTQYF. In DNA, the CDR3 is TGCGCCAGCAGCGGAGGGACTAGCGGGGGCACAGATACGCAGTATTTT.

The J gene is TRBJ2-7, the V gene TRBV11-2; D might be TRBD2 (6 bases). The CDR3 sequence is 20 residues long. Trimming stripped 5 bases from V and 0 bases from J, with 29 bases between. Germline V gene data show CDR1 as SGHAT and CDR2 as FQNNGV. CDR3 loop: CASSKGPRETASSYSYEQYF. The CDR3 nucleotides are TGTGCCAGCAGCAAAGGCCCCCGGGAGACGGCTAGTTCTTACTCCTACGAGCAGTACTTC.

J is TRBJ2-1 and V is TRBV5-1; TRBD2 is a possible D gene (5 bases). V lost 4 bases to trimming and J lost 3 bases, with 17 bases between them. CDR1 SGHRS and CDR2 YFSETQ come from the germline V gene. There are 16 residues in the CDR3. The CDR3 sequence is CASSPTSGIIYNEQFF. In DNA, the CDR3 is TGCGCCAGCAGCCCCACCTCGGGGATTATCTACAATGAGCAGTTCTTC.

The chain combines TRBV7-2 with TRBJ2-3; 9 positions agree with TRBD2. Unmatched junction bases numbered 8, after V lost 1 base and J lost 6 bases. Germline CDR1 reads SGHTA; CDR2 reads FQGNSA. The CDR3 consists of 16 residues. The CDR3, as DNA: TGTGCCAGCAGCTTAGGGGGTAGCGGGGGATGGGATACGCAGTATTTT. Amino acid sequence: CASSLGGSGGWDTQYF. Complete variable domain (other parts from reference TRBV7-2 and TRBJ2-3): GAGVSQSPSNKVTEKGKDVELRCDPISGHTALYWYRQSLGQGLEFLIYFQGNSAPDKSGLPSDRFSAERTGGSVSTLTIQRTQQEDSAVYLCASSLGGSGGWDTQYFGPGTRLTVL.

This clonotype was found many times. The chain employs TRBV20-1 and TRBJ2-3, with D possibly TRBD1 on 6 matching bases. V dropped 3 bases and J dropped 8 bases, with 18 bases sitting between them. Germline V lookup: CDR1 DFQATT, CDR2 SNEGSKA (reference sequence). The CDR3 length is 14 residues. In nucleotides, the CDR3 is TGCAGTGCTAGCCAGGGGTGGGGATTAAGTACGCAGTATTTT. It specifies CSASQGWGLSTQYF.

The chain combines TRBV29-1 with TRBJ2-1, with 9 bases identical to TRBD1. V trimming: 7 bases; J trimming: 5 bases; junction bases outside the gene matches: 6. In germline, CDR1 is SQVTM, CDR2 ANQGSEA. CDR3 length: 13 amino acids. The CDR3 nucleotides are TGCAGCGCGGGGACAGGGTGGAACAATGAGCAGTTCTTC. Encoded protein: CSAGTGWNNEQFF.

This clonotype was found a few times. The chain recombines TRBV4-1 with TRBJ1-4; D gene unclear. V was shortened by 8 bases and J by 8 bases, with 9 bases between the two germline ends. This CDR3 region has 11 residues. CDR1 and CDR2 (germline): MGHRA, YSYEKL. The CDR3 DNA sequence: TGCGCCAGCGCCTGGGGAGAAAAACTGTTTTTT. This sequence encodes CASAWGEKLFF.

CDR3 loop: CASSRIGSPSGGTDTQYF. CDR3 nucleotides: TGCGCCAGCAGCCGAATAGGCTCTCCCAGCGGGGGAACAGATACGCAGTATTTT. The chain has TRBV5-1 and TRBJ2-3; 8 nucleotides agree with TRBD2. This CDR3 has 18 residues. Germline loops: CDR1 SGHRS, CDR2 YFSETQ. J lost 3 bases, V lost 4 bases, and 16 bases had no gene match.

This clonotype was seen more than once but under ten times. The V call is TRBV19, the J call TRBJ1-1; D remains ambiguous. Trimming removed 8 bases at V and 3 bases at J, with 10 bases between. The CDR3 totals 12 residues. CDR1 and CDR2 (germline): LNHDA, SQIVND (reference sequence). The CDR3 region has the DNA TGTGCCAGTGGGTACCCGGACACTGAAGCTTTCTTT. Translating it yields CASGYPDTEAFF.

The gene calls are TRBV7-2 and TRBJ2-1; 14 positions agree with TRBD2. V lost 5 bases, J lost 9 bases, and 9 bases stayed unmatched. Germline-derived CDR1 and CDR2 are SGHTA and FQGNSA. The CDR3 has 16 residues. The CDR3 DNA is TGTGCCAGCAGCATCCTGGGACTAGCGGGGGTTCGTGAGCAGTTCTTC. This encodes CASSILGLAGVREQFF.

The V call is TRBV12-3 or TRBV12-4, the J call TRBJ2-5, with a possible D match to TRBD2 (6 bases). This CDR3 has 15 residues. V was pared by 6 bases and J by 5 bases, with 19 bases between. CDR3: CASSPLGGIHETQYF. The CDR3 nucleotides read TGTGCCAGCAGCCCACTCGGGGGTATCCACGAGACCCAGTACTTC.

This clonotype occurred a few times. CDR3 coding DNA: TGTGCCAGCAGCCAGGCATCCATAGGGGCCAATCAGCCCCAGCATTTT. Its translation: CASSQASIGANQPQHF. The chain has TRBV4-2 and TRBJ1-5; maybe TRBD1 (5 bases). The germline V and J ends were trimmed by 3 bases and 3 bases, with 15 bases remaining between them. The CDR3 spans 16 residues. The V gene's germline CDR1 is LGHNA and CDR2 YNFKEQ.

This clonotype was recorded a few times. This rearrangement joins TRBV4-2 to TRBJ1-2; 11 bases fit TRBD1. There are 18 residues in the CDR3. Germline V gene data show CDR1 as LGHNA and CDR2 as YNFKEQ. With 1 base clipped from V and 3 bases from J, the junction kept 10 bases outside the gene matches. The CDR3 DNA is TGTGCCAGCAGCCAAGTTATCACCGGGACAGGGGGTTACTATGGCTACACCTTC. Residues: CASSQVITGTGGYYGYTF.

This clonotype has just a few counts. The V gene is TRBV28, the J gene TRBJ2-1, with TRBD2 matching 12 bases. CDR3 length equals 14 residues. Unmatched junction bases numbered 9, after V lost 6 bases and J lost 12 bases. Germline V gene data show CDR1 as MDHEN and CDR2 as SYDVKM. The CDR3 DNA sequence: TGTGCCAGCAGACTAGCGGGGGGCCTGGAAGGGCAGTTCTTC. Residues: CASRLAGGLEGQFF.

V is TRBV12-3 or TRBV12-4 and J is TRBJ1-5; D is ambiguous. CDR3 length equals 13 residues. Trimming removed 0 bases at V and 7 bases at J, with 7 bases between. CDR3 sequence (DNA): TGTGCCAGCAGTTTAGCTTCGCGGCAGCCCCAGCATTTT. It translates to CASSLASRQPQHF.